In this sample, the clone carrying this T cell receptor beta chain turned up a few times. All recovered Cohort 3 donors got two negative PCRs, got clearance, or saw symptom resolution. V was trimmed by 3 bases and J by 0 bases, leaving 8 bases between them. This CDR3 spans 15 amino acids. Germline V CDR1 and CDR2: SGHVS, FQNEAQ. The sample belongs to a study of blood T cell repertoires in COVID-19. Clones were sequenced by immunoSEQ multiplex PCR, and TCRdb holds only the in-frame ones, with some missing. The sample includes hundreds of thousands of clones, 65% to 90% of them seen just once. This sequence originates from a young man who had recovered from COVID-19. Material: PBMCs or T cells enriched from blood (not recorded which). This rearrangement joins TRBV7-8 to TRBJ2-2; D gene uncertain. CDR3: CASSFRRTNTGELFF. Here the CDR3 DNA reads TGTGCCAGCAGCTTTCGCAGGACGAACACCGGGGAGCTGTTTTTT.